The 10 T cell receptor beta chains below were found in one sample sequenced in a study of T-cell memory formation after mild COVID-19 (dated by TCRdb to about 2021). Library method: 5' RACE. Sequencer: Illumina NovaSeq 6000. TCRdb reprocessed the public reads (quality trimming at Q25 with fastp, clone calling with MiXCR) and kept in-frame beta chains. One record per CDR3 amino acid sequence lists the most common genes and DNA. The sample table holds a few hundred thousand distinct CDR3 sequences, of which 8.5% to 9.5% were seen once. Around a fifth of the sample is in the top ten clones. Sample: PBMCs or a T cell subset sorted from them (not recorded which). Source of these receptors: a man aged 18 to 30 who had mild COVID-19 (a few samples of this study predate the infection). The sample titles of this study are shuffled in the database, so cell type and time point are left out; the donor was told from shared clones.

The V gene is TRBV27, the J gene TRBJ2-7, with D possibly TRBD2 on 5 matching bases. This CDR3 has 14 amino acids. Germline CDR1 MNHEY, CDR2 SMNVEV (reference sequence). Deletions cut 4 bases from V and 3 bases from J, with 13 bases between. The CDR3 DNA sequence: TGTGCCAGCAGTTCATCGGTGGGGAGCTACGAGCAGTACGTC. Protein sequence: CASSSSVGSYEQYV.

The rearrangement joins TRBV7-2 to TRBJ2-3; tentative D call: TRBD2 (6 bases). Germline loops: CDR1 SGHTA, CDR2 FQGNSA. This CDR3 comprises 14 residues. The V gene lost 5 bases and the J gene lost 2 bases, with 11 bases spanning the gap. The CDR3 region has the DNA TGTGCCAGCAGCCCCGTGGACTACACAGATACGCAGTATTTT. Its translation is CASSPVDYTDTQYF.

This clonotype turned up a few times. This chain connects TRBV2 to TRBJ2-5; TRBD2 agrees at 13 bases. Germline values: CDR1 SNHLY, CDR2 FYNNEI. V lost 6 bases, J lost 0 bases, and 1 base stayed unmatched. The CDR3 is made up of 15 amino acids. The CDR3 coding sequence is TGTGCCAGCAGCGGGACTAGCGGGGACCAAGAGACCCAGTACTTC. Protein product: CASSGTSGDQETQYF. The full variable domain, with the rest looked up from reference TRBV2 and TRBJ2-5, is EPEVTQTPSHQVTQMGQEVILRCVPISNHLYFYWYRQILGQKVEFLVSFYNNEISEKSEIFDDQFSVERPDGSNFTLKIRSTKLEDSAMYFCASSGTSGDQETQYFGPGTRLLVL.

This clonotype has ten or more counts. This rearrangement joins TRBV4-1 to TRBJ2-4, with D unclear. The CDR3 is 15 residues long. Germline V gene data show CDR1 as MGHRA and CDR2 as YSYEKL. Trimming took 3 bases from V and 2 from J, leaving 11 bases between them. CDR3 residues: CASSQPESTKNIQYF. The CDR3, as DNA: TGCGCCAGCAGCCAGCCCGAGTCCACCAAAAACATTCAGTACTTC.

This clonotype showed up just a few times. This chain uses TRBV21-1 with TRBJ2-7; the tabulated D call, TRBD2, remains unverified against the DNA. TRBV21-1 is a known pseudogene. The CDR3 consists of 17 residues. The CDR3 nucleotides read TGTGCCAGCCTAACCAACCCTAGAAGCGGGGGTTCCCTGGAGCAGTACTTC. It is translated as CASLTNPRSGGSLEQYF.

This clonotype was observed a few times. The chain links TRBV6-2 or TRBV6-3 to TRBJ1-1, with D perhaps matching TRBD1 (5 bases). The CDR3 runs to 11 residues. V lost 8 bases and J lost 6, with 10 bases in between. Germline CDR1 MNHEY, CDR2 SVGEGT. CDR3 coding DNA: TGTGCCAGCTCAGTGGGGGCTGAAGCTTTCTTT. This codes for CASSVGAEAFF.

In its sample, this clonotype was seen a few times. The V gene is TRBV9, the J gene TRBJ2-7, with D possibly called TRBD1 or TRBD2 (5 bases each). Germline-derived CDR1 and CDR2 are SGDLS and YYNGEE. The CDR3 contains 17 residues. V lost 9 bases, J lost 1 base, and 26 bases lay in between. For the CDR3, the DNA is TGTGCCACCGCAACGACCCCGGGGACGGACCTTTCCTACGAGCAGTACGTC. Protein: CATATTPGTDLSYEQYV.

This clonotype was recorded at least ten times. The chain links TRBV7-2 to TRBJ2-1, with TRBD2 matching over 10 bases. CDR1 is SGHTA, CDR2 FQGNSA, per germline. V lost 5 bases and J lost 9; bases outside the gene matches: 13. The CDR3 extends over 16 amino acids. This CDR3 reads CASSRRLAGAQGEQFF. In DNA, the CDR3 is TGTGCCAGCAGCCGGAGGCTAGCGGGGGCCCAGGGTGAGCAGTTCTTC.

This clonotype was detected only a few times. The rearrangement joins TRBV6-5 to TRBJ1-5; D is ambiguous. V shed 2 bases and J shed 3 bases, with 20 bases lying between them. CDR3 length: 18 amino acids. Germline CDR1 is MNHEY and CDR2 is SVGAGI. DNA for the CDR3: TGTGCCAGCAGTTACGCCGCGGGTGCAGGCATAACCAATCAGCCCCAGCATTTT. As protein: CASSYAAGAGITNQPQHF.

This clonotype occurred a few times. This sequence joins TRBV7-2 and TRBJ2-7, with D hard to call. The CDR3 covers 13 residues. The germline V and J ends were trimmed by 5 bases and 2 bases, with 10 bases remaining between them. Per the germline V gene, CDR1 is SGHTA and CDR2 is FQGNSA. CDR3 amino acids: CASSDSPPYEQYF. CDR3 nucleotides: TGTGCCAGCAGCGATTCTCCACCCTACGAGCAGTACTTC.